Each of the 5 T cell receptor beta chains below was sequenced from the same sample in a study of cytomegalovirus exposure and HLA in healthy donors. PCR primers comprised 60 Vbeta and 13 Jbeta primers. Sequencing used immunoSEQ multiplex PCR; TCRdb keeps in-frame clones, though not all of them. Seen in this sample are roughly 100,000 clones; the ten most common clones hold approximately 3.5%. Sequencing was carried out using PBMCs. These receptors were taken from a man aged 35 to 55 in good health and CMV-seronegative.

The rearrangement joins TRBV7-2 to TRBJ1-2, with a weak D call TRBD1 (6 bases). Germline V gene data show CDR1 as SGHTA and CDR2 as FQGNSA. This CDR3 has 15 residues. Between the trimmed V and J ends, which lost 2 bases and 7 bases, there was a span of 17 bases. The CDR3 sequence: CASSLLTGFVSGYTF. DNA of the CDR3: TGTGCCAGCAGCTTACTTACAGGGTTTGTCTCTGGCTACACCTTC.

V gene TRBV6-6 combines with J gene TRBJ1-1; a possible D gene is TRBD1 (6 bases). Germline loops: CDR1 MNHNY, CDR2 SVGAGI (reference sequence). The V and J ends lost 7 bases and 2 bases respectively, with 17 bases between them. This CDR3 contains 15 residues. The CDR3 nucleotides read TGTGCCAGCACACAACGCAGGGACACTAACACTGAAGCTTTCTTT. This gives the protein CASTQRRDTNTEAFF.

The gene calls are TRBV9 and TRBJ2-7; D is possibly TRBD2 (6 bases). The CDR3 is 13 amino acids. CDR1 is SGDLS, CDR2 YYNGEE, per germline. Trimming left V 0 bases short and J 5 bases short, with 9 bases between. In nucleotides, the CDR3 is TGTGCCAGCAGCGTAGCGGGAGAGAACGAGCAGTACTTC. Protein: CASSVAGENEQYF.

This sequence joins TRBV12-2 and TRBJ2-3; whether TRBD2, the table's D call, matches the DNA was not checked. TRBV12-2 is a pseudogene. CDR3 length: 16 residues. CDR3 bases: TGTGCAAGTCGTAAGGGTACGGGAGGCGGGTCAGATACGCAGTATTTT. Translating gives CASRKGTGGGSDTQYF.

The CDR3 spells CASSGQGALLGSGANVLTF. The CDR3 DNA reads as TGTGCCAGCAGCGGACAGGGGGCGCTGTTAGGCTCTGGGGCCAACGTCCTGACTTTC. The chain couples TRBV9 to TRBJ2-6, with 10 bases matching TRBD1. After removal of 3 bases from V and 0 bases from J, the junction contained 9 bases not matched to a gene. The CDR3 runs 19 residues. Germline-derived CDR1 and CDR2 are SGDLS and YYNGEE.